The present T cell receptor beta chain was sequenced within a study of CD8 T cells in Susac syndrome. Controls comprised healthy donors matched for age and sex. Negative isolation yielded the CD8+ and CD4+ T cells, while FACS enriched the TEMRA cells. Study-wide findings and caveats: The authors acknowledged that the study's TCR sequencing and HLA analysis involved relatively few individuals.

This clonotype is a singleton in its sample. The target antigen is unknown. RNA totalling about 0.45 to 1 ug underwent reverse transcription with random hexamers. An immunoSEQ multiplex PCR generated amplified TCR beta CDR3 products spanning 54 Vbeta and 13 Jbeta. Via MiXCR, TCRdb re-called the immunoSEQ multiplex PCR reads, giving one row per CDR3 protein. The sample gives some 160,000 distinct CDR3 sequences, 92% of which show up once; around 0.08% is in the top ten. The sequenced sample was CD4+ T cells from PBMCs. This sequence originates from a human donor in good health.

Here the CDR3 DNA reads TGCAGTGCTAGCGGTAGGAGCTACGAGCAGTACTTC. Translating gives CSASGRSYEQYF. The V and J genes are TRBV20-1 and TRBJ2-7; D is unclear. V was shortened by 3 bases and J by 3 bases, with 9 bases between the two germline ends. Germline V gene sequence: CDR1 DFQATT, CDR2 SNEGSKA (reference sequence). The CDR3 sequence is 12 residues long.